Below are 18 T cell receptor beta chains sequenced from a single sample in a study of cytomegalovirus exposure and HLA in healthy donors. Only in-frame clones appear in the TCRdb table, and some are missing; sequencing was by immunoSEQ multiplex PCR. The sample lists roughly 130,000 clones, 85% to 90% occurring once. The specimen was PBMCs. These receptor sequences come from a young woman in good health and CMV-seropositive.

This clone appeared once. This chain joins TRBV27 and TRBJ1-5; 10 bases map to TRBD1. This CDR3 spans 16 amino acids. With V trimmed by 0 bases and J by 5 bases, 4 bases remained unmatched. CDR1 is MNHEY and CDR2 is SMNVEV in the germline V gene (reference sequence). The CDR3 spells CASSLSGDRGHQPQHF. In DNA, the CDR3 is TGTGCCAGCAGTTTATCAGGGGACAGGGGCCATCAGCCCCAGCATTTT.

This chain connects TRBV27 to TRBJ2-1; 15 bases align to TRBD2. This CDR3 has 15 amino acids. Germline trimming cut 6 bases from V and 8 bases from J; bases unmatched to any gene: 5. Germline V gene lookup returns CDR1 MNHEY and CDR2 SMNVEV (reference sequence). For the CDR3, the DNA is TGTGCCAGCAGCCGGACTAGCGGGGGGGCGTATGAGCAGTTCTTC. Its translation is CASSRTSGGAYEQFF.

The chain employs TRBV6-5 and TRBJ1-1; the D gene is possibly TRBD1 (6 bases). V was cut by 7 bases and J by 7 bases, with 16 bases left in between. This CDR3 spans 13 amino acids. Germline-derived CDR1 and CDR2 are MNHEY and SVGAGI. The DNA for the CDR3 is TGTGCCAGCACTCGTCCGGGACAAGTTGAAGCTTTCTTT. Its protein is CASTRPGQVEAFF.

The J gene is TRBJ2-3, the V gene TRBV27; D remains unclear. V lost 3 bases to trimming and J lost 1 base, with 11 bases between them. The CDR3 loop spans 15 amino acids. Germline loops: CDR1 MNHEY, CDR2 SMNVEV (reference sequence). CDR3 amino acids: CASSLMAAGTDTQYF. CDR3 bases: TGTGCCAGCAGTTTGATGGCGGCGGGCACAGATACGCAGTATTTT.

This chain links TRBV4-1 with TRBJ2-1; no reliable D call. The length of the CDR3 is 13 residues. The V and J ends lost 4 bases and 4 bases respectively, with 8 bases between them. Germline V gene sequence: CDR1 MGHRA, CDR2 YSYEKL. CDR3 amino acids: CASSPPLYNEQFF. CDR3 coding DNA: TGCGCCAGCAGCCCTCCCCTGTACAATGAGCAGTTCTTC.

The chain employs TRBV28 and TRBJ1-1; TRBD1 matches at 7 bases. The CDR3 has 15 amino acids. Germline V gene data show CDR1 as MDHEN and CDR2 as SYDVKM. V trimming: 4 bases; J trimming: 5 bases; junction bases outside the gene matches: 10. The CDR3 sequence: CASSSADRVNTEAFF. The CDR3, as DNA: TGTGCCAGCAGTTCCGCCGACAGGGTCAATACTGAAGCTTTCTTT.

The V gene is TRBV11-2, the J gene TRBJ2-5, with TRBD1 matching 7 bases. CDR3 length equals 16 residues. CDR1 is SGHAT and CDR2 is FQNNGV in the germline V gene. The V and J ends lost 5 bases and 2 bases, in that order; junction bases with no gene match: 11. CDR3 coding DNA: TGTGCCAGCAGCCCTAGAGGGGGCAGGGAACAAGAGACCCAGTACTTC. It translates to CASSPRGGREQETQYF.

CDR3 nucleotides: TGCGCCAGCAGTTTCACAGGGGCCAACGTCCTGACTTTC. Residues: CASSFTGANVLTF. The chain uses TRBV10-1 and TRBJ2-6; D remains ambiguous. This CDR3 has 13 amino acids. Trimming stripped 5 bases from V and 4 bases from J, with 6 bases between. Germline loops: CDR1 WNHNN, CDR2 SYGVQD (reference sequence).

This clone was recorded once. The chain recombines TRBV7-6 with TRBJ2-2; a possible D gene is TRBD2 (7 bases). Germline V CDR1 and CDR2: SGHVS, FNYEAQ. The CDR3 has 16 amino acids. V was clipped by 5 bases and J by 1 base, with 14 bases between them. The CDR3 protein is CASSPRGGENTGELFF. CDR3 DNA: TGTGCCAGCAGCCCTAGGGGGGGAGAGAACACCGGGGAGCTGTTTTTT.

This chain links TRBV29-1 with TRBJ1-3; D unclear. Trimming removed 2 bases from V and 7 bases from J, with 6 bases in between. CDR1 and CDR2 (germline): SQVTM, ANQGSEA. The CDR3 covers 11 residues. The CDR3, as DNA: TGCAGCGTTGAACGAGGGAACACCATATATTTT. This sequence encodes CSVERGNTIYF.

This clone was observed a single time. The rearrangement links TRBV7-9 to TRBJ1-4; D ambiguous. Trimming left V 6 bases short and J 1 base short, with 12 bases between. Germline lookup yields CDR1 SEHNR and CDR2 FQNEAQ (reference sequence). There are 15 residues in the CDR3. The DNA for the CDR3 is TGTGCCAGCAGGCCTCCGAGCGGAACTAATGAAAAACTGTTTTTT. This translates into CASRPPSGTNEKLFF.

The genes are TRBV7-2 and TRBJ2-5; D call uncertain. The CDR3 runs to 14 residues. Germline V gene lookup returns CDR1 SGHTA and CDR2 FQGNSA. Trimming left V 2 bases short and J 1 base short, with 8 bases between. The CDR3 region is CASSLRQRQETQYF. As DNA, the CDR3 is TGTGCCAGCAGCTTAAGGCAGCGCCAAGAGACCCAGTACTTC.

This rearrangement joins TRBV19 to TRBJ2-7; D remains ambiguous. The germline gives CDR1 LNHDA, CDR2 SQIVND (reference sequence). The CDR3 is made up of 13 amino acids. Trimming took 5 bases from V and 1 from J, leaving 9 bases between them. The CDR3 sequence: CASSFASSYEQYF. The CDR3 nucleotides read TGTGCCAGTAGTTTCGCGTCTTCCTACGAGCAGTACTTC. The variable domain in full, with the rest retrieved from reference TRBV19 and TRBJ2-7, is DGGITQSPKYLFRKEGQNVTLSCEQNLNHDAMYWYRQDPGQGLRLIYYSQIVNDFQKGDIAEGYSVSREKKESFPLTVTSAQKNPTAFYLCASSFASSYEQYFGPGTRLTVT.

The chain recombines TRBV11-3 with TRBJ2-2, with 7 bases that match TRBD1. J was trimmed by 7 bases and V by 5 bases; bases with no gene match: 4. Germline V gene data show CDR1 as SGHNT and CDR2 as YENEEA. The CDR3 runs to 13 residues. The CDR3 nucleotides read TGTGCCAGCAGCCAACAGGGGTTCGGGGAGCTGTTTTTT. Protein: CASSQQGFGELFF.

The chain joins TRBV28 to TRBJ1-1; possible D gene TRBD1, 5 bases. The germline V and J ends were trimmed by 7 bases and 2 bases, with 17 bases remaining between them. This CDR3 has 15 residues. Germline CDR1 reads MDHEN; CDR2 reads SYDVKM. This chain's CDR3 is CASNPAGRGNTEAFF. As DNA, the CDR3 is TGTGCCAGCAACCCAGCAGGGCGAGGAAACACTGAAGCTTTCTTT.

V gene TRBV11-2 combines with J gene TRBJ2-1; the D is unclear. CDR1 is SGHAT and CDR2 is FQNNGV in the germline V gene. This CDR3 comprises 15 residues. V lost 5 bases and J 0 bases, leaving 11 bases between the germline ends. CDR3 DNA: TGTGCCAGCAGCGTAGTCGTTAGCTCCTACAATGAGCAGTTCTTC. This sequence encodes CASSVVVSSYNEQFF.

The J gene is TRBJ2-1, the V gene TRBV19, with 8 positions matching TRBD1. Germline V gene lookup returns CDR1 LNHDA and CDR2 SQIVND (reference sequence). The CDR3 runs 13 residues. The V and J ends lost 1 base and 13 bases, in that order; junction bases with no gene match: 6. The CDR3, as DNA: TGTGCCAGTAGTATAGTTCGGACAGGGTCTCAGTTCTTC. It encodes CASSIVRTGSQFF.

The V call is TRBV7-2, the J call TRBJ2-3; tentatively, D is TRBD1 (6 bases). V gave up 5 bases and J gave up 1 base, with 13 bases separating them. The CDR3 totals 15 residues. Germline V gene lookup returns CDR1 SGHTA and CDR2 FQGNSA. The CDR3 is CASSRWGHRTDTQYF. CDR3 in DNA: TGTGCCAGCAGCCGATGGGGACACCGCACAGATACGCAGTATTTT.